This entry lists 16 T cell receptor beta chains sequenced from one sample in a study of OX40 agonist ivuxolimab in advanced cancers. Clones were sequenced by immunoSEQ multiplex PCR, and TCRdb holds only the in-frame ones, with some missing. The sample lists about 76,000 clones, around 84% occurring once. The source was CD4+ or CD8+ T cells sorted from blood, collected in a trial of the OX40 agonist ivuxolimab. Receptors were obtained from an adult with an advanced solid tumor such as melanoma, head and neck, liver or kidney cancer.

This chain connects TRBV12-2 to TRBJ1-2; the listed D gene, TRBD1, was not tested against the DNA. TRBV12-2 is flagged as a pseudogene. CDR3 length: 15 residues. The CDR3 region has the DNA TGTGCAAGTCGCGCACGCCGGGACAGTTGCTATGGCTACACCTTC. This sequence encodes CASRARRDSCYGYTF.

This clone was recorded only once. Here the CDR3 reads CSVVGPRADNTEAFF. As DNA, the CDR3 is TGCAGCGTTGTAGGGCCGCGGGCGGATAACACTGAAGCTTTCTTT. The rearrangement links TRBV29-1 to TRBJ1-1; no clear D. The germline CDR1 and CDR2 sequences are SQVTM and ANQGSEA. The CDR3 is made up of 15 amino acids. Between the trimmed V and J ends, which lost 4 bases and 2 bases, there was a span of 17 bases.

The CDR3 loop is CASSWDREAGELFF. CDR3 nucleotide sequence: TGCGCCAGCAGCTGGGACAGGGAAGCTGGGGAGCTGTTTTTT. The chain carries TRBV5-1 and TRBJ2-2; 9 bases fit TRBD1. Trimming at V came to 3 bases and at J to 8 bases, leaving 5 bases not matched to a gene. This CDR3 has 14 amino acids. Germline assignment: CDR1 SGHRS and CDR2 YFSETQ. Supplemented by reference TRBV5-1 and TRBJ2-2, the full variable domain reads KAGVTQTPRYLIKTRGQQVTLSCSPISGHRSVSWYQQTPGQGLQFLFEYFSETQRNKGNFPGRFSGRQFSNSRSEMNVSTLELGDSALYLCASSWDREAGELFFGEGSRLTVL.

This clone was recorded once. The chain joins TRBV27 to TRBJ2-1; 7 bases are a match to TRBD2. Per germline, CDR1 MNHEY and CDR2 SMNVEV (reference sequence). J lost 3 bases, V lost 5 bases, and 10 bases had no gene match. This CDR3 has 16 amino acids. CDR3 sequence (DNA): TGTGCCAGCAGTCGCCAATGGGGGGGAGGCTACAATGAGCAGTTCTTC. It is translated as CASSRQWGGGYNEQFF.

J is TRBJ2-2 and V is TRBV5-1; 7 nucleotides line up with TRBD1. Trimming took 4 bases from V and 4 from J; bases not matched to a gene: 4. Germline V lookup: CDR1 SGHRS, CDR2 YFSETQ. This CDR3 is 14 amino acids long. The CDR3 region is CASSRQGSTGELFF. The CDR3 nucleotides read TGCGCCAGCAGCCGACAGGGATCCACCGGGGAGCTGTTTTTT. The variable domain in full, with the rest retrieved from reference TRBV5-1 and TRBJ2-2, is KAGVTQTPRYLIKTRGQQVTLSCSPISGHRSVSWYQQTPGQGLQFLFEYFSETQRNKGNFPGRFSGRQFSNSRSEMNVSTLELGDSALYLCASSRQGSTGELFFGEGSRLTVL.

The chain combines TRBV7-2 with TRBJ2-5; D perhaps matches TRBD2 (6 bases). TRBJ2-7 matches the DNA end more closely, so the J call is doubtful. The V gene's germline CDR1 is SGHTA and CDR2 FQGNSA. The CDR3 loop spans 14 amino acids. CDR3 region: CASSSGLPSYEQYF. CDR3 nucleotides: TGTGCCAGCAGCTCCGGACTACCATCCTACGAGCAGTACTTC.

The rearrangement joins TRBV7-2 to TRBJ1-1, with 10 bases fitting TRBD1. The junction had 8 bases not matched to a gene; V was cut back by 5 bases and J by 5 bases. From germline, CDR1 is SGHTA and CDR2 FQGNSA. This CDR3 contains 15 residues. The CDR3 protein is CASSEWDRGGTEAFF. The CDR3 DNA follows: TGTGCCAGCAGCGAATGGGACAGGGGTGGGACTGAAGCTTTCTTT.

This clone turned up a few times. The CDR3 region is CASSSGHEANVLTF. CDR3 coding DNA: TGTGCCAGCAGTTCTGGGCATGAGGCCAACGTCCTGACTTTC. The chain recombines TRBV25-1 with TRBJ2-6; D remains unclear. The CDR3 runs to 14 residues. Germline V CDR1 and CDR2: MGHDK, SYGVNS. V was pared by 5 bases and J by 6 bases, with 11 bases between. The entire variable domain, with the rest obtained from reference TRBV25-1 and TRBJ2-6, is as follows: EADIYQTPRYLVIGTGKKITLECSQTMGHDKMYWYQQDPGMELHLIHYSYGVNSTEKGDLSSESTVSRIRTEHFPLTLESARPSHTSQYLCASSSGHEANVLTFGAGSRLTVL.

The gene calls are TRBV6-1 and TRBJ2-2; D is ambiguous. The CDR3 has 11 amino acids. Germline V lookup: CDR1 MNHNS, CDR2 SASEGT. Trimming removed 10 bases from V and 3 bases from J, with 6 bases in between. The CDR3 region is CATKYTGELFF. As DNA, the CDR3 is TGTGCCACCAAGTACACCGGGGAGCTGTTTTTT.

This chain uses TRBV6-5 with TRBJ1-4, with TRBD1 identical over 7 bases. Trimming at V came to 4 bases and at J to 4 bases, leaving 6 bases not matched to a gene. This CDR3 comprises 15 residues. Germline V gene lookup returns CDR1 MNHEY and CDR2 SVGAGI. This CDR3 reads CASSFQQGLNEKLFF. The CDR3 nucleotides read TGTGCCAGCAGTTTCCAACAGGGGCTTAATGAAAAACTGTTTTTT.

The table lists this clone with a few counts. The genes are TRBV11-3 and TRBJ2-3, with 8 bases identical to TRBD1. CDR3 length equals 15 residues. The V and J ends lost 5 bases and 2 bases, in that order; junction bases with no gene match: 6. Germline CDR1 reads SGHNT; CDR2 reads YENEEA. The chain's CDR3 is CASSPGQGFTDTQYF. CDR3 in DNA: TGTGCCAGCAGCCCAGGACAGGGTTTCACAGATACGCAGTATTTT.

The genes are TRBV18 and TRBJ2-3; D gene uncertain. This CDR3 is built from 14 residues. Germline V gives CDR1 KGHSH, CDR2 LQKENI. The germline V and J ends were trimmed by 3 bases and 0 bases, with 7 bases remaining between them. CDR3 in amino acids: CASSPPISTDTQYF. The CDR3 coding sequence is TGTGCCAGCTCACCTCCGATAAGCACAGATACGCAGTATTTT.

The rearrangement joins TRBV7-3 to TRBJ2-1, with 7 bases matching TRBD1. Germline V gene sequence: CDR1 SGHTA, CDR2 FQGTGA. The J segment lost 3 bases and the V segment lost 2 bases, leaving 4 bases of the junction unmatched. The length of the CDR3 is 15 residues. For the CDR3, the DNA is TGTGCCAGCAGCTTACCGGGACAGTACTACAATGAGCAGTTCTTC. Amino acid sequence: CASSLPGQYYNEQFF.

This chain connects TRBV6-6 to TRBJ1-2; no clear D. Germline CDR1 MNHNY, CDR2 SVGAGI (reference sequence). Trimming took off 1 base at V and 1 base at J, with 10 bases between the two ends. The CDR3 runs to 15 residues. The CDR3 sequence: CASSYLGGDNYGYTF. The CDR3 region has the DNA TGTGCCAGCAGTTACTTGGGCGGGGATAACTATGGCTACACCTTC.

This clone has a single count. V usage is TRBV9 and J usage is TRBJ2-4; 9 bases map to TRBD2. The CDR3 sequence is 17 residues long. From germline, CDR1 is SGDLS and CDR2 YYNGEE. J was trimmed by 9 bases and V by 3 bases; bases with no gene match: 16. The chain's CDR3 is CASSADIGAGGQGIQYF. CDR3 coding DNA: TGTGCCAGCAGCGCCGATATAGGCGCGGGGGGGCAGGGCATTCAGTACTTC. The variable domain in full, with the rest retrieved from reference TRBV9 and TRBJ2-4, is DSGVTQTPKHLITATGQRVTLRCSPRSGDLSVYWYQQSLDQGLQFLIQYYNGEERAKGNILERFSAQQFPDLHSELNLSSLELGDSALYFCASSADIGAGGQGIQYFGAGTRLSVL.

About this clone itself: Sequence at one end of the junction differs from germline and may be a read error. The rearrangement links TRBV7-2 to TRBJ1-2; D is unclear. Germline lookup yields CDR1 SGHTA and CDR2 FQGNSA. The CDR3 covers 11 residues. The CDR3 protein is CASSAFYDFAF. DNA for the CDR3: TGTGCCAGCAGCGCCTTCTATGATTTCGCCTTC. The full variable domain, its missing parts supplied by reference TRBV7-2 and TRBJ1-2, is GAGVSQSPSNKVTEKGKDVELRCDPISGHTALYWYRQSLGQGLEFLIYFQGNSAPDKSGLPSDRFSAERTGGSVSTLTIQRTQQEDSAVYLCASSAFYDFAFGSGTRLTVV.